Sequencing of this T cell receptor beta chain was carried out in a study of shared clonotypes between healthy human individuals. The wider study: The plates for each donor numbered three CD4 naive, three CD4 memory, two CD8 naive and one CD8 memory. Points from the study as a whole: Generation of non-shared clonotypes was less probable than generation of clonotypes shared by all four donors. Tissues were not sampled, only blood, and their repertoires likely differ.

As regards this clone: Its antigen is unidentified. The junction and the germline gene differ at one end; a read error may be behind it.

Germline loops: CDR1 ENHRY, CDR2 SYGVKD. CDR3 size: 12 residues. Naive-designated CD8 cells lacked CD45RO, were positively enriched for CCR7, and omitted terminally differentiated effector memory CD45RA+ cells. In the sorted-subset replicate PCRs, about 200 ng DNA, 25,000 to 30,000 T cell genomes, was used. The table came from immunoSEQ multiplex PCR; TCRdb's copy has only in-frame clones and leaves some out. The sample includes about 2 million clones, approximately 94% of them seen just once. The sequencing sample was made of naive CD8+ T cells sorted from blood. The sequence was obtained from a man aged 18 to 35 in good health. The chain is built from TRBV10-3 and TRBJ2-7; D gene ambiguous. CDR3 residues: CAVSESSYEQYF. CDR3 DNA: TGTGCCGTCAGCGAGAGCTCCTACGAGCAGTACTTC.